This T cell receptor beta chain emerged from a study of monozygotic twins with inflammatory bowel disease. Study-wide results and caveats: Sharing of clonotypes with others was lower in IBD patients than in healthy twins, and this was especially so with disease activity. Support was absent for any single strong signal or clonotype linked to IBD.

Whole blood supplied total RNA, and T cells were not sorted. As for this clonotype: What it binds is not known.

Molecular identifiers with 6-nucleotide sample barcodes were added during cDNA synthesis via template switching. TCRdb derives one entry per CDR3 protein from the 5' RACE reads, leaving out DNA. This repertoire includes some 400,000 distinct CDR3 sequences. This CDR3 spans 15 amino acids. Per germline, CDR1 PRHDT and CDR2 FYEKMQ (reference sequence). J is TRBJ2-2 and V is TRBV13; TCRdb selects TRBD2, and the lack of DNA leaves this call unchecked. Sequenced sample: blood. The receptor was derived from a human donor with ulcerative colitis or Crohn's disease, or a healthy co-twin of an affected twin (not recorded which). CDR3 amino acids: CASSQRGRNTGELFF.